A selection of T cell receptor beta chains follows, all from one sample in a study of cytomegalovirus exposure and HLA in healthy donors. The method was immunoSEQ multiplex PCR; TCRdb's version includes in-frame clones alone and lacks a portion of them. There are 140,000 to 150,000 clones in the sample; 65% to 85% occur only once, and 3.9% lies in the top ten. The sample comprised PBMCs. These TCRs come from a male donor in good health and CMV-seronegative. Each CDR3 is given with its conserved first and last residue. A D gene is named only where the DNA matches it firmly. Clone size is given for some rows only: seen once, a few or many times, or a class if the clone is expanded.

cdr3_aa	cdr3_nt	cdr3_length	v_call	d_call	j_call	clone_size
CASSPPQEGRPQHF	TGTGCCAGCAGTCCCCCCCAGGAAGGGAGGCCCCAGCATTTT	14	TRBV28	.	TRBJ1-5	.
CASSPASGGGHTDTQYF	TGTGCCAGCTCACCAGCAAGTGGCGGGGGCCACACAGATACGCAGTATTTT	17	TRBV18	.	TRBJ2-3	.
CASSIAGGAFTDTQYF	TGTGCCAGTAGTATTGCGGGAGGTGCCTTTACAGATACGCAGTATTTT	16	TRBV19	TRBD2	TRBJ2-3	.
CASSSETSRSQETQYF	TGCGCCAGCAGCAGTGAGACTAGCCGGAGTCAAGAGACCCAGTACTTC	16	TRBV5-1	TRBD2	TRBJ2-5	.
CASSSPGKGRTGANVLTF	TGTGCCAGCAGCTCCCCGGGGAAAGGGAGGACTGGGGCCAACGTCCTGACTTTC	18	TRBV7-9	.	TRBJ2-6	.
CASRRDRLNTEAFF	TGCGCCAGCAGAAGGGACAGATTGAACACTGAAGCTTTCTTT	14	TRBV10-1	TRBD1	TRBJ1-1	once
CASSLGRGGYGANVLTF	TGTGCCAGCAGCTTAGGCCGGGGGGGGTACGGGGCCAACGTCCTGACTTTC	17	TRBV11-2	TRBD2	TRBJ2-6	.
CASSYKTGRSYEQYF	TGTGCCAGCAGTTACAAAACAGGTCGATCCTACGAGCAGTACTTC	15	TRBV6-6	.	TRBJ2-7	.
CASSPTVGLIKKLFF	TGCGCCAGCAGCCCGACAGTAGGGCTGATAAAAAAACTGTTTTTT	15	TRBV4-3	.	TRBJ1-4	.
CASSSEPRTSGRGETQYF	TGTGCCAGCAGCTCCGAACCTCGGACTAGCGGGAGGGGAGAGACCCAGTACTTC	18	TRBV11-2	TRBD2	TRBJ2-5	.
CASSLRAGQGSSEKLFF	TGTGCCAGCAGCTTGCGGGCGGGACAGGGTTCAAGTGAAAAACTGTTTTTT	17	TRBV7-9	TRBD1	TRBJ1-4	.
CASSYRQGNTEAFF	TGTGCCAGCAGTTACAGACAGGGGAACACTGAAGCTTTCTTT	14	TRBV6-6	TRBD1	TRBJ1-1	.
CATATGPDLRYGYTF	TGTGCCACCGCGACAGGGCCCGACCTCCGCTATGGCTACACCTTC	15	TRBV19	TRBD1	TRBJ1-2	.
CASSGEGLFGELFF	TGCGCCAGCAGTGGGGAGGGTCTCTTCGGGGAGCTGTTTTTT	14	TRBV10-1	TRBD2	TRBJ2-2	.
CASRQGTGTNEKLFF	TGCGCCAGTAGACAGGGAACGGGTACTAATGAAAAACTGTTTTTT	15	TRBV5-1	TRBD1	TRBJ1-4	few
CASSSSGTIRTSEAFF	TGTGCCAGCAGCTCGTCCGGGACAATCAGAACAAGTGAAGCTTTCTTT	16	TRBV5-5	.	TRBJ1-1	.
CASSTGQGRSVGNQPQHF	TGTGCCAGCAGCACAGGACAGGGCAGGAGTGTGGGCAATCAGCCCCAGCATTTT	18	TRBV7-2	TRBD1	TRBJ1-5	.